The rows below give T cell receptor beta chains drawn from one sample of a study of cytomegalovirus exposure and HLA in healthy donors. The data were produced by immunoSEQ multiplex PCR, yet TCRdb's version contains in-frame clones alone and is incomplete. Of about 84,000 clones in the sample, around three fifths were seen once. Sequencing used PBMCs. Every receptor here comes from a woman aged 40-49 years in good health and CMV-seropositive. Both conserved end residues are part of each CDR3. A D gene is named only where the DNA matches it firmly. Part of the rows lack a size; the others show once, few, many or a class for expanded clones.

v_gene	d_gene	j_gene	len	abundance	CDR3nt	CDR3aa
TRBV9	TRBD2	TRBJ2-3	15	few	TGTGCCAGCAGCGTAGGGGCGGGAGCGACAGATACGCAGTATTTT	CASSVGAGATDTQYF
TRBV28	TRBD2	TRBJ2-5	12	NA	TGTGCCAGCAGTTTAGAACTAGCGGCCCAGTACTTC	CASSLELAAQYF
TRBV11-2	TRBD1	TRBJ2-7	15	NA	TGTGCCAGCAGTCCAAGGGGACAGGGCCCCCACGAGCAGTACTTC	CASSPRGQGPHEQYF
TRBV27	NA	TRBJ2-7	16	NA	TGTGCCAGCAGCACGAGGGTGGCGAGTTTGGTCTACGAGCAGTACTTC	CASSTRVASLVYEQYF
TRBV4-2	TRBD1	TRBJ2-1	16	NA	TGTGCCAGCAGCCAAGATCGAGGGGGCTGGGGGAATGAGCAGTTCTTC	CASSQDRGGWGNEQFF
TRBV7-2	TRBD2	TRBJ2-1	15	NA	TGTGCCAGCAGCCAAACTAGCGGTACCTACAATGAGCAGTTCTTC	CASSQTSGTYNEQFF
TRBV6-6	NA	TRBJ1-5	13	few	TGTGCCAGCAGCCAGGGTGGCAATCAGCCCCAGCATTTT	CASSQGGNQPQHF
TRBV10-1	TRBD2	TRBJ2-3	16	few	TGCGCCAGCAGTGGATTAGGGGCGGGAGGTACAGATACGCAGTATTTT	CASSGLGAGGTDTQYF
TRBV2	NA	TRBJ1-5	14	NA	TGTGCCAGCAGTGAAGCTACAAGCAATCAGCCCCAGCATTTT	CASSEATSNQPQHF
TRBV21-1	NA	TRBJ2-1	16	NA	TGTGCCAGCAGCTTAAGGACTAGGGGGTTTGGCAATGAGCAGTTCTTC	CASSLRTRGFGNEQFF
TRBV2	TRBD2	TRBJ2-1	15	NA	TGTGCCAGCAGCGTTGGACTAGCGGGAGGTGATGAGCAGTTCTTC	CASSVGLAGGDEQFF
TRBV5-4	NA	TRBJ2-5	10	NA	TGTGCCAGCGGAGCAGAGACCCAGTACTTC	CASGAETQYF